What follows are 17 T cell receptor beta chains derived from one specimen sequenced in a study of CD8 T cells in Susac syndrome. RNA, at roughly 0.45 to 1 ug, was reverse transcribed with random hexamers. One entry per CDR3 protein results from TCRdb running MiXCR on the immunoSEQ multiplex PCR reads. The profile shows over 100,000 distinct CDR3 sequences, 90% to 96% of them singletons. Material for sequencing was CD4+ T cells from PBMCs. These TCRs come from a human donor in good health.

The genes are TRBV20-1 and TRBJ2-3, with 9 positions matching TRBD1. The CDR3 sequence is 14 residues long. Germline V CDR1 and CDR2: DFQATT, SNEGSKA (reference sequence). With V trimmed by 5 bases and J by 4 bases, 7 bases remained unmatched. The CDR3 is CSAAGTGTADTQYF. CDR3 in DNA: TGCAGTGCTGCCGGGACAGGGACAGCAGATACGCAGTATTTT.

The chain recombines TRBV7-8 with TRBJ2-7; D ambiguous. The germline gives CDR1 SGHVS, CDR2 FQNEAQ. V was shortened by 3 bases and J by 7 bases, with 16 bases between the two germline ends. The CDR3 extends over 14 amino acids. CDR3 loop: CASSFPGRRFEQYF. In DNA, the CDR3 is TGTGCCAGCAGCTTTCCAGGTCGCCGGTTTGAGCAGTACTTC.

V and J are TRBV15 and TRBJ1-5; D might be TRBD1 (6 bases). Germline V CDR1 and CDR2: LNHNV, YYDKDF (reference sequence). Trimming took off 5 bases at V and 0 bases at J, with 14 bases between the two ends. The CDR3 sequence is 16 residues long. Written as DNA, the CDR3 is TGTGCCACCAGCGGGGGCCTCGGTTATAGCAATCAGCCCCAGCATTTT. Its protein is CATSGGLGYSNQPQHF.

The J gene is TRBJ1-1, the V gene TRBV6-5; 9 nucleotides align to TRBD1. This CDR3 has 15 residues. Germline-derived CDR1 and CDR2 are MNHEY and SVGAGI. After removal of 5 bases from V and 1 base from J, the junction contained 5 bases not matched to a gene. In nucleotides, the CDR3 is TGTGCCAGCAGTAAAGGGGACAGGGCGAACACTGAAGCTTTCTTT. Its translation: CASSKGDRANTEAFF.

This chain joins TRBV12-3 or TRBV12-4 and TRBJ2-3; 8 bases fit TRBD1. This CDR3 is built from 17 residues. The V segment lost 2 bases and the J segment 1 base; nucleotides outside the gene matches: 8. The CDR3 nucleotides read TGTGCCAGCAGTTTAAAAGGGCCGGACAGGGGCACAGATACGCAGTATTTT. Its translation is CASSLKGPDRGTDTQYF.

This chain links TRBV29-1 with TRBJ1-5; 7 nucleotides agree with TRBD1. Germline V lookup: CDR1 SQVTM, CDR2 ANQGSEA. The CDR3 covers 13 residues. The junction had 6 bases not matched to a gene; V was cut back by 6 bases and J by 4 bases. The CDR3 reads CSVLPGQNQPQHF. The CDR3 DNA follows: TGCAGCGTCCTTCCGGGACAGAATCAGCCCCAGCATTTT.

The V and J genes are TRBV18 and TRBJ1-1; 10 positions match TRBD1. CDR1 is KGHSH, CDR2 LQKENI, per germline. V was clipped by 2 bases and J by 6 bases; unmatched bases: 0. The CDR3 consists of 13 residues. The CDR3 loop is CASSPGTGAEAFF. CDR3 nucleotide sequence: TGTGCCAGCTCACCAGGGACAGGGGCTGAAGCTTTCTTT.

The rearrangement links TRBV20-1 to TRBJ2-3; 7 bases align to TRBD2. The trim removed 5 bases at V and 0 bases at J, leaving 8 bases unmatched. From germline, CDR1 is DFQATT and CDR2 SNEGSKA (reference sequence). The CDR3 has 15 residues. DNA of the CDR3: TGCAGTGCTCCACGGACTAGGAGCAGCACAGATACGCAGTATTTT. Its protein is CSAPRTRSSTDTQYF.

This clonotype came up once. This chain links TRBV6-2 or TRBV6-3 with TRBJ2-2; maybe TRBD2 (6 bases). The CDR3 totals 16 residues. Per the germline V gene, CDR1 is MNHEY and CDR2 is SVGEGT. The germline V and J ends were trimmed by 7 bases and 4 bases, with 19 bases remaining between them. The CDR3 bases are TGTGCCAGCACATCCGGATTCGTTAGCGGCACCGGGGAGCTGTTTTTT. This translates into CASTSGFVSGTGELFF.

This chain joins TRBV29-1 and TRBJ2-1, with 10 positions matching TRBD1. This CDR3 spans 11 amino acids. The ends lost 5 bases at V and 13 bases at J; junction bases unmatched: 5. Germline CDR1 is SQVTM and CDR2 is ANQGSEA. The CDR3 region has the DNA TGCAGCGTTCCCCGGGACAGGGGTCAGTTCTTC. Translating it yields CSVPRDRGQFF.

This clonotype was recorded only once. The V and J genes are TRBV7-2 and TRBJ2-3; D is unclear. The CDR3 spans 12 residues. Germline CDR1 reads SGHTA; CDR2 reads FQGNSA. V lost 5 bases and J lost 6, with 9 bases in between. CDR3 loop: CASSIRIDTQYF. As DNA, the CDR3 is TGTGCCAGCAGCATTCGCATCGATACGCAGTATTTT.

The chain joins TRBV6-7 to TRBJ2-2; TRBD2 matches 12 bases. TRBV6-7 is reported as an ORF; its role is uncertain. The CDR3 runs 20 residues. The trim removed 6 bases at V and 0 bases at J, leaving 14 bases unmatched. CDR3 coding DNA: TGTGCCAGCAGCCCGCTACATGGACTAGCGGGGCTCGCGAACACCGGGGAGCTGTTTTTT. It specifies CASSPLHGLAGLANTGELFF.

The V gene is TRBV5-1, the J gene TRBJ2-2, with D unresolved. CDR1 is SGHRS and CDR2 is YFSETQ in the germline V gene. The CDR3 sequence is 16 residues long. V was trimmed by 4 bases and J by 8 bases, leaving 21 bases between them. CDR3 residues: CASSPALGVSVGELFF. The CDR3 bases are TGCGCCAGCAGCCCGGCTTTGGGCGTGAGTGTTGGGGAGCTGTTTTTT.

The gene calls are TRBV4-2 and TRBJ1-2, with 9 positions matching TRBD1. Losses at the gene ends were 4 bases for V and 0 bases for J; bases not matched to a gene: 3. Germline values: CDR1 LGHNA, CDR2 YNFKEQ. The CDR3 is made up of 15 amino acids. This chain's CDR3 is CASSLGQGSNYGYTF. In DNA form, the CDR3 reads TGTGCCAGCAGCCTAGGACAGGGGTCTAACTATGGCTACACCTTC.

The rearrangement joins TRBV5-1 to TRBJ2-7; D is ambiguous. This CDR3 region has 14 residues. Trimming cost V 0 bases and J 6 bases, with 13 bases left between them. Germline-derived CDR1 and CDR2 are SGHRS and YFSETQ. CDR3 protein: CASSLVELYAEQYF. In DNA, the CDR3 is TGCGCCAGCAGCTTGGTAGAATTGTATGCCGAGCAGTACTTC.

The chain recombines TRBV9 with TRBJ2-3; D is undetermined. The V end lost 0 bases, the J end lost 4 bases, and 9 bases lay between the germline ends. CDR1 SGDLS and CDR2 YYNGEE come from the germline V gene. This CDR3 comprises 14 residues. The CDR3 loop is CASSVGLSPDTQYF. For the CDR3, the DNA is TGTGCCAGCAGCGTAGGCCTGAGCCCAGATACGCAGTATTTT.

The rearrangement uses TRBV2 and TRBJ2-7; 8 bases map to TRBD1. This CDR3 spans 12 amino acids. Germline V gene lookup returns CDR1 SNHLY and CDR2 FYNNEI. V shed 7 bases, J shed 3 bases, and the junction held 2 bases outside the gene matches. This CDR3 is CASTGTGYEQYF. For the CDR3, the DNA is TGTGCCAGCACTGGGACAGGCTACGAGCAGTACTTC. The full variable domain, in which reference TRBV2 and TRBJ2-7 provide the parts outside the CDR3, is EPEVTQTPSHQVTQMGQEVILRCVPISNHLYFYWYRQILGQKVEFLVSFYNNEISEKSEIFDDQFSVERPDGSNFTLKIRSTKLEDSAMYFCASTGTGYEQYFGPGTRLTVT.